The 23 T cell receptor beta chains in this list originate from one sample, sequenced in a study of T cells after yellow fever vaccination. TCRdb fed the 5' RACE reads into MiXCR, producing one record per CDR3 protein. The profile shows hundreds of thousands of distinct CDR3 sequences, around 4% of them singletons. This specimen was PBMCs, taken on the day of the yellow fever booster vaccination. Receptors were obtained from a man between 18 and 29 years old who received the YFV17D yellow fever vaccine.

This clonotype was seen repeatedly, ten times or more. The chain links TRBV7-6 to TRBJ2-1; the match to TRBD1 covers 9 bases. The J segment lost 2 bases and the V segment lost 5 bases, leaving 10 bases of the junction unmatched. Germline CDR1 and CDR2: SGHVS and FNYEAQ. This CDR3 region has 17 residues. CDR3 nucleotide sequence: TGTGCCAGCAGCAGAGAAACAGGGGGCGCAACCTACAATGAGCAGTTCTTC. It is translated as CASSRETGGATYNEQFF.

This clonotype was seen at least ten times. The chain has TRBV7-3 and TRBJ2-2, with 9 bases fitting TRBD1. V shed 5 bases and J 5 bases; nucleotides not matched to a gene: 6. CDR3 length: 15 amino acids. From germline, CDR1 is SGHTA and CDR2 FQGTGA. Written as DNA, the CDR3 is TGTGCCAGCAGCACCCGGACAGGGGTTACCGGGGAGCTGTTTTTT. Protein sequence: CASSTRTGVTGELFF.

At least ten counts were recorded for this clonotype. The chain is built from TRBV6-5 and TRBJ2-7, with D uncertain. V was clipped by 0 bases and J by 0 bases, with 6 bases between them. This CDR3 region has 14 residues. The germline V gene has CDR1 MNHEY and CDR2 SVGAGI. The CDR3 region has the DNA TGTGCCAGCAGTTACTCGGGGTCCTCCTACGAGCAGTACTTC. Its protein product is CASSYSGSSYEQYF.

This clonotype was observed many times. V gene TRBV5-1 combines with J gene TRBJ2-3, with D uncertain. The CDR3 is 12 residues long. V lost 5 bases and J lost 6, with 10 bases in between. Germline V CDR1 and CDR2: SGHRS, YFSETQ. CDR3 loop: CASRTLSDTQYF. In DNA form, the CDR3 reads TGCGCCAGCAGAACCCTTAGTGATACGCAGTATTTT.

This clonotype showed up many times. The chain joins TRBV7-3 to TRBJ2-2; no clear D. V lost 5 bases to trimming and J lost 9 bases, with 10 bases between them. Germline CDR1 SGHTA, CDR2 FQGTGA. CDR3 length equals 12 residues. For the CDR3, the DNA is TGTGCCAGCAGCCCCGGTACCAGGGAGCTGTTTTTT. Protein product: CASSPGTRELFF.

This clonotype has only a few counts. The genes are TRBV19 and TRBJ2-7; TRBD2 matches 13 bases. The germline gives CDR1 LNHDA, CDR2 SQIVND (reference sequence). CDR3 length: 15 residues. Trimming removed 7 bases from V and 2 bases from J; junction bases left unmatched: 5. The CDR3 DNA sequence: TGTGCCAGTACGACTAGCGGGGGGCCCGCCTACGAGCAGTACTTC. It yields the protein CASTTSGGPAYEQYF.

This chain links TRBV10-1 with TRBJ1-2, with 7 positions matching TRBD1. CDR1 is WNHNN, CDR2 SYGVQD, per germline (reference sequence). V lost 8 bases and J lost 1; bases outside the gene matches: 4. There are 13 residues in the CDR3. For the CDR3, the DNA is TGCGCCAGCTCGGACAGGATTAACTATGGCTACACCTTC. It encodes CASSDRINYGYTF.

The chain links TRBV24-1 to TRBJ1-1; D unclear. The CDR3 length is 13 residues. Germline assignment: CDR1 KGHDR and CDR2 SFDVKD. Trimming shortened V by 5 bases and J by 7 bases, and 13 bases separated the two germline ends. DNA for the CDR3: TGTGCCACCAGTGGTCACGGAGAAAATGAAGCTTTCTTT. It specifies CATSGHGENEAFF.

This clonotype was seen repeatedly, ten times or more. The genes are TRBV4-3 and TRBJ1-3; 7 bases are a match to TRBD1. The CDR3 consists of 16 residues. Germline assignment: CDR1 LGHNA and CDR2 YSLEER. Trimming at V came to 4 bases and at J to 0 bases, leaving 6 bases not matched to a gene. The CDR3 protein is CASSRSWTGSGNTIYF. Written as DNA, the CDR3 is TGCGCCAGCAGCCGTAGTTGGACAGGCTCTGGAAACACCATATATTTT.

There are a few counts of this clonotype. The V call is TRBV30, the J call TRBJ2-2, with 7 positions matching TRBD2. Germline CDR1 GTSNPN, CDR2 SVGIG (reference sequence). V lost 0 bases to trimming and J lost 4 bases; unmatched junction nucleotides: 17. This CDR3 has 19 residues. The CDR3: CAWSVWRGTAIRVTGELFF. The CDR3 DNA reads as TGTGCCTGGAGTGTCTGGCGGGGGACGGCTATTCGGGTCACCGGGGAGCTGTTTTTT.

This clonotype was picked up a small number of times. V and J are TRBV7-2 and TRBJ2-3, with D perhaps TRBD1 (5 bases). V shed 5 bases and J shed 1 base, with 13 bases lying between them. The CDR3 runs 15 residues. The germline CDR1 and CDR2 sequences are SGHTA and FQGNSA. CDR3 loop: CASSQGRAGTDTQYF. The CDR3 region has the DNA TGTGCCAGCAGCCAGGGCCGGGCGGGCACAGATACGCAGTATTTT.

Ten or more counts support this clonotype. The gene calls are TRBV20-1 and TRBJ1-2; no clear D. CDR1 is DFQATT and CDR2 is SNEGSKA in the germline V gene (reference sequence). The CDR3 extends over 12 amino acids. The V and J ends lost 6 bases and 1 base respectively, with 9 bases between them. The CDR3 nucleotides read TGCAGTGCCACCCCAGATAACTATGGCTACACCTTC. Amino acids: CSATPDNYGYTF.

This clonotype was picked up many times. The CDR3 loop reads CSARDPYEQYV. In DNA, the CDR3 is TGCAGTGCTAGAGATCCCTACGAGCAGTACGTC. The chain carries TRBV20-1 and TRBJ2-7; D gene unclear. Germline V gene sequence: CDR1 DFQATT, CDR2 SNEGSKA (reference sequence). The CDR3 is made up of 11 amino acids. Trimming took off 0 bases at V and 2 bases at J, with 2 bases between the two ends.

This chain's CDR3 is CATQPGQPATNEKLFF. CDR3 sequence (DNA): TGTGCCACCCAACCGGGACAGCCTGCAACTAATGAAAAACTGTTTTTT. The chain carries TRBV6-2 or TRBV6-3 and TRBJ1-4, with TRBD1 matching 7 bases. The CDR3 length is 16 residues. Unmatched junction bases numbered 11, after V lost 10 bases and J lost 0 bases. Germline V gene lookup returns CDR1 MNHEY and CDR2 SVGEGT.

This clonotype was seen at least ten times. This rearrangement joins TRBV5-1 to TRBJ2-1, with 13 bases identical to TRBD2. J gave up 9 bases and V 3 bases, and 3 bases lay outside the gene matches. Germline V CDR1 and CDR2: SGHRS, YFSETQ. CDR3 length: 14 residues. The CDR3 protein is CASSYGLAGVEQFF. The CDR3 DNA sequence: TGCGCCAGCAGCTACGGACTAGCGGGGGTTGAGCAGTTCTTC. Together with reference TRBV5-1 and TRBJ2-1, the CDR3 gives the full variable domain: KAGVTQTPRYLIKTRGQQVTLSCSPISGHRSVSWYQQTPGQGLQFLFEYFSETQRNKGNFPGRFSGRQFSNSRSEMNVSTLELGDSALYLCASSYGLAGVEQFFGPGTRLTVL.

V and J are TRBV6-5 and TRBJ2-5; D is perhaps TRBD2 (6 bases). This CDR3 has 16 residues. The V gene's germline CDR1 is MNHEY and CDR2 SVGAGI. V was pared by 2 bases and J by 3 bases, with 16 bases between. CDR3 DNA: TGTGCCAGCAGTTACATCTCCGGGAGTGAGGAAGAGACCCAGTACTTC. Protein: CASSYISGSEEETQYF.

This clonotype was counted many times. The chain couples TRBV20-1 to TRBJ1-4, with D unclear. The V end was cut by 3 bases, the J end by 3 bases, with 8 bases between. Germline-derived CDR1 and CDR2 are DFQATT and SNEGSKA (reference sequence). This CDR3 is 13 amino acids long. Here the CDR3 reads CSARRGPNEKLFF. The DNA of the CDR3 is TGCAGTGCTAGGAGAGGTCCTAATGAAAAACTGTTTTTT.

In this sample, this clonotype turned up a few times. The V gene is TRBV5-5, the J gene TRBJ2-5; D is ambiguous. This CDR3 is built from 15 residues. CDR1 and CDR2 from the germline V gene are SGHKS and YYEKEE (reference sequence). Trimming stripped 4 bases from V and 2 bases from J, with 15 bases between. The CDR3 DNA is TGTGCCAGCAGCCCCCTAACGGTGGGTCAAGAGACCCAGTACTTC. Residues: CASSPLTVGQETQYF.

The chain carries TRBV19 and TRBJ2-1; 11 nucleotides match TRBD2. The V gene's germline CDR1 is LNHDA and CDR2 SQIVND (reference sequence). This CDR3 is 14 amino acids long. J was trimmed by 8 bases and V by 10 bases; bases with no gene match: 10. CDR3: CATKLAGGRHEQFF. The CDR3 nucleotides are TGTGCCACCAAATTAGCGGGGGGGCGACATGAGCAGTTCTTC.

In this sample, this clonotype turned up many times. The chain has TRBV7-9 and TRBJ2-7, with a possible D match to TRBD2 (5 bases). V lost 3 bases, J lost 4 bases, and 16 bases lay in between. The CDR3 loop spans 15 amino acids. Germline-derived CDR1 and CDR2 are SEHNR and FQNEAQ (reference sequence). The DNA of the CDR3 is TGTGCCAGCAGCTTCCTCCCCCCGGCGGGTTACGAGCAGTACGTC. This gives the protein CASSFLPPAGYEQYV.

This clonotype was recorded at least ten times. The V call is TRBV14, the J call TRBJ2-1; no clear D gene. V lost 4 bases and J lost 5, with 15 bases in between. The CDR3 has 15 amino acids. Germline V gene sequence: CDR1 SGHDN, CDR2 FVKESK. This chain's CDR3 is CASSRAPPSHNEQFF. CDR3 nucleotides: TGTGCCAGCAGCCGGGCCCCTCCAAGTCACAATGAGCAGTTCTTC. The full variable domain, rest sourced from reference TRBV14 and TRBJ2-1, is EAGVTQFPSHSVIEKGQTVTLRCDPISGHDNLYWYRRVMGKEIKFLLHFVKESKQDESGMPNNRFLAERTGGTYSTLKVQPAELEDSGVYFCASSRAPPSHNEQFFGPGTRLTVL.

There are many counts of this clonotype. The V gene is TRBV21-1, the J gene TRBJ1-5; the D call in the table, TRBD1, was not verified against the DNA. TRBV21-1 is annotated as a pseudogene. This CDR3 spans 17 amino acids. The CDR3 here is CASRRGTGGERSQPQHF. The CDR3 bases are TGTGCCAGCAGACGAGGAACAGGGGGCGAAAGGTCTCAGCCCCAGCATTTT.

This clonotype was seen repeatedly, ten times or more. The chain uses TRBV29-1 and TRBJ2-7; maybe TRBD2 (5 bases). Trimming stripped 5 bases from V and 6 bases from J, with 17 bases between. The germline gives CDR1 SQVTM, CDR2 ANQGSEA. The length of the CDR3 is 13 residues. The CDR3 is CSVRSGLLAEQYF. CDR3 DNA: TGCAGCGTTCGGAGTGGTCTTCTAGCCGAGCAGTACTTC.